Presented here are 23 T cell receptor beta chains from one specimen sequenced in a study of radiotherapy plus CTLA-4 blockade in lung cancer. Clones were sequenced by immunoSEQ multiplex PCR, and TCRdb holds only the in-frame ones, with some missing. The repertoire includes about 95,000 clones, roughly four fifths of them detected once, and more than 0.75% sits in the top ten. The input for sequencing was peripheral blood, taken from a patient treated with radiotherapy plus ipilimumab. The receptors come from a human donor with non-small cell lung cancer who had stable disease on radiotherapy plus ipilimumab.

The V call is TRBV30, the J call TRBJ2-1, with 10 bases aligning to TRBD1. V gave up 4 bases and J gave up 1 base; unmatched junction bases: 10. CDR3 size: 17 residues. Germline loops: CDR1 GTSNPN, CDR2 SVGIG (reference sequence). The CDR3 region has the DNA TGTGCCTGGACCCTGGGACAGGGGACATCTTCCTACAATGAGCAGTTCTTC. This codes for CAWTLGQGTSSYNEQFF. The whole variable domain, remainder taken from reference TRBV30 and TRBJ2-1, is SQTIHQWPATLVQPVGSPLSLECTVEGTSNPNLYWYRQAAGRGLQLLFYSVGIGQISSEVPQNLSASRPQDRQFILSSKKLLLSDSGFYLCAWTLGQGTSSYNEQFFGPGTRLTVL.

This chain connects TRBV6-5 to TRBJ2-7; D remains unclear. The germline V gene has CDR1 MNHEY and CDR2 SVGAGI. The CDR3 runs to 13 residues. V was shortened by 7 bases and J by 2 bases, with 12 bases between the two germline ends. The CDR3 here is CASTGARTYEQYF. The CDR3 DNA follows: TGTGCCAGCACAGGAGCCAGAACCTACGAGCAGTACTTC.

In DNA form, the CDR3 reads TGTGCCAGCAGCAAATTTTGGGCCCAATACACCGGGGAGCTGTTTTTT. Translating gives CASSKFWAQYTGELFF. V usage is TRBV21-1 and J usage is TRBJ2-2; whether TRBD1, the table's D call, matches the DNA was not checked. TRBV21-1 is labeled a pseudogene. The CDR3 is 16 amino acids.

The chain recombines TRBV5-8 with TRBJ1-5; a weak D match, TRBD1 (5 bases). The CDR3 runs to 16 residues. Germline lookup yields CDR1 SGHTS and CDR2 YDEGEE. V was shortened by 7 bases and J by 2 bases, with 19 bases between the two germline ends. The CDR3 loop reads CASGHPRRRGNQPQHF. The CDR3 nucleotides read TGTGCCAGCGGACATCCTAGGAGGAGGGGCAATCAGCCCCAGCATTTT.

This chain joins TRBV5-1 and TRBJ2-5; 10 bases are shared with TRBD1. Germline CDR1 is SGHRS and CDR2 is YFSETQ. The CDR3 is made up of 15 amino acids. J was trimmed by 2 bases and V by 2 bases; bases with no gene match: 3. The CDR3, as DNA: TGCGCCAGCAGCTTAGACAGGGGGCGGCAAGAGACCCAGTACTTC. Protein product: CASSLDRGRQETQYF.

V gene TRBV11-2 combines with J gene TRBJ2-2, with 12 bases matching TRBD2. The V segment lost 3 bases and the J segment 7 bases; nucleotides outside the gene matches: 6. The germline V gene encodes CDR1 SGHAT and CDR2 FQNNGV. The CDR3 loop spans 16 amino acids. CDR3 in amino acids: CASSLWTSGMSGELFF. The DNA of the CDR3 is TGTGCCAGCAGCTTGTGGACTAGCGGGATGAGCGGGGAGCTGTTTTTT.

The genes are TRBV5-8 and TRBJ2-7; 8 bases match TRBD2. The V gene's germline CDR1 is SGHTS and CDR2 YDEGEE. V lost 4 bases to trimming and J lost 6 bases; unmatched junction nucleotides: 9. The CDR3 extends over 14 amino acids. For the CDR3, the DNA is TGTGCCAGCAGCCCCACCCGGGGGGGAGCCGAGCAGTACTTC. It translates to CASSPTRGGAEQYF.

This chain links TRBV2 with TRBJ2-4, with 7 positions matching TRBD1. Unmatched junction bases numbered 12, after V lost 7 bases and J lost 6 bases. The germline gives CDR1 SNHLY, CDR2 FYNNEI. The CDR3 is made up of 15 amino acids. The CDR3 coding sequence is TGTGCCAGCAACTTACAGGGGTTAGGGGGAAACATTCAGTACTTC. This translates into CASNLQGLGGNIQYF.

CDR3 loop: CATSKTAGVSDTQYF. CDR3 DNA: TGTGCCACCAGCAAAACAGCGGGAGTCTCAGATACGCAGTATTTT. The chain is built from TRBV15 and TRBJ2-3, with 8 bases matching TRBD2. The V gene's germline CDR1 is LNHNV and CDR2 YYDKDF (reference sequence). Trimming took 4 bases from V and 4 from J; bases not matched to a gene: 7. CDR3 length: 15 amino acids.

The gene calls are TRBV1 and TRBJ2-3; the table names TRBD2, a call not compared with the DNA. TRBV1 has pseudogene status. The CDR3 is 21 amino acids. For the CDR3, the DNA is TGCACCAGCAGCCATGAAACATCCGGGACTAGCGGGAGGAAGGGCACAGATACGCAGTATTTT. It translates to CTSSHETSGTSGRKGTDTQYF.

The rearrangement joins TRBV7-2 to TRBJ2-2, with no clear D. This CDR3 comprises 15 residues. Per the germline V gene, CDR1 is SGHTA and CDR2 is FQGNSA. V lost 5 bases, J lost 2 bases, and 12 bases lay in between. CDR3 amino acids: CASSTSTINTGELFF. The CDR3 bases are TGTGCCAGCAGCACATCCACCATCAACACCGGGGAGCTGTTTTTT.

The chain's CDR3 is CASSLGGGEGSPLHF. The CDR3 DNA sequence: TGTGCCAGCAGCTTAGGCGGAGGAGAAGGATCACCCCTCCACTTT. This rearrangement joins TRBV7-9 to TRBJ1-6, with no clear D. V was pared by 1 base and J by 10 bases, with 14 bases between. Germline V lookup: CDR1 SEHNR, CDR2 FQNEAQ (reference sequence). This CDR3 has 15 residues.

V usage is TRBV30 and J usage is TRBJ2-3; unclear D gene. This CDR3 is 12 amino acids long. V lost 1 base to trimming and J lost 5 bases, with 7 bases between them. Germline V lookup: CDR1 GTSNPN, CDR2 SVGIG (reference sequence). CDR3 coding DNA: TGTGCCTGGAGTGAGATGCGAGATACGCAGTATTTT. It yields the protein CAWSEMRDTQYF.

This clone was recorded only once. The chain employs TRBV29-1 and TRBJ1-2; 9 bases line up with TRBD1. The germline gives CDR1 SQVTM, CDR2 ANQGSEA. The V and J ends lost 5 bases and 6 bases, in that order; junction bases with no gene match: 16. The CDR3 is 16 residues long. The DNA for the CDR3 is TGCAGCGTTATAAGCCGAGTTCGGGACAGGGTAAATGGCTACACCTTC. It yields the protein CSVISRVRDRVNGYTF.

This clone has a handful of counts. V is TRBV28 and J is TRBJ2-7; possible D gene TRBD1, 6 bases. The CDR3 consists of 13 residues. Germline loops: CDR1 MDHEN, CDR2 SYDVKM. With 7 bases removed from V and 4 bases from J, the gap between germline ends came to 14 bases. The CDR3 loop reads CASIFQGSYEQYF. The DNA of the CDR3 is TGTGCCAGCATTTTCCAGGGGTCGTACGAGCAGTACTTC.

This rearrangement joins TRBV7-2 to TRBJ2-2; possibly TRBD1 for D (5 bases). This CDR3 has 16 residues. Trimming left V 6 bases short and J 0 bases short, with 14 bases between. Germline V gene sequence: CDR1 SGHTA, CDR2 FQGNSA. DNA of the CDR3: TGTGCCAGCAGGGAAAGGGGATTCCCGAACACCGGGGAGCTGTTTTTT. Encoded protein: CASRERGFPNTGELFF.

For the CDR3, the DNA is TGTGCCAGCTCACCACCAAGGCAGGGGCATGAAAAACTGTTTTTT. This encodes CASSPPRQGHEKLFF. V usage is TRBV18 and J usage is TRBJ1-4; D perhaps matches TRBD1 (6 bases). This CDR3 has 15 amino acids. Germline-derived CDR1 and CDR2 are KGHSH and LQKENI. V lost 0 bases and J 6 bases, leaving 11 bases between the germline ends.

The chain is built from TRBV11-2 and TRBJ1-1; 8 bases match TRBD1. The J segment lost 0 bases and the V segment lost 5 bases, leaving 5 bases of the junction unmatched. The germline gives CDR1 SGHAT, CDR2 FQNNGV. CDR3 length: 15 residues. In nucleotides, the CDR3 is TGTGCCAGCAGCGCCCTGACAGGGGTGAACACTGAAGCTTTCTTT. Its translation is CASSALTGVNTEAFF.

In its sample, this clone was seen a few times. The rearrangement joins TRBV7-9 to TRBJ1-3; the D gene is possibly TRBD1 (5 bases). V was pared by 5 bases and J by 12 bases, with 11 bases between. Germline V gives CDR1 SEHNR, CDR2 FQNEAQ (reference sequence). This CDR3 spans 11 amino acids. The CDR3, as DNA: TGTGCCAGCAGCGAGGGACCTCACATATATTTT. This sequence encodes CASSEGPHIYF.

The rearrangement links TRBV7-9 to TRBJ2-7; 7 nucleotides align to TRBD1. The trim removed 1 base at V and 3 bases at J, leaving 9 bases unmatched. CDR3 size: 16 residues. CDR1 and CDR2 (germline): SEHNR, FQNEAQ (reference sequence). The CDR3 is CASSLDSTGVRYEQYF. As DNA, the CDR3 is TGTGCCAGCAGCTTAGATAGTACAGGGGTTCGCTACGAGCAGTACTTC.

V and J are TRBV6-6 and TRBJ1-5; D gene ambiguous. This CDR3 is 14 amino acids long. Trimming left V 0 bases short and J 5 bases short, with 8 bases between. Germline CDR1 MNHNY, CDR2 SVGAGI (reference sequence). CDR3 sequence (DNA): TGTGCCAGCAGTTACTCAAGAGGGTATCAGCCCCAGCATTTT. Translating gives CASSYSRGYQPQHF.

This chain links TRBV7-3 with TRBJ2-3, with 12 nucleotides matching TRBD2. V lost 5 bases and J lost 4; bases outside the gene matches: 7. This CDR3 comprises 16 residues. Germline V CDR1 and CDR2: SGHTA, FQGTGA. CDR3 protein: CASSRTSGGNSDTQYF. The DNA of the CDR3 is TGTGCCAGCAGCCGTACTAGCGGGGGGAATTCAGATACGCAGTATTTT.

The chain couples TRBV28 to TRBJ1-1, with unresolved D. Trimming stripped 2 bases from V and 10 bases from J, with 11 bases between. Germline CDR1 MDHEN, CDR2 SYDVKM. The CDR3 runs 12 residues. This CDR3 reads CASSLEGFGAFF. In DNA, the CDR3 is TGTGCCAGCAGTTTAGAGGGTTTCGGAGCTTTCTTT. Full variable domain (rest looked up from reference TRBV28 and TRBJ1-1): DVKVTQSSRYLVKRTGEKVFLECVQDMDHENMFWYRQDPGLGLRLIYFSYDVKMKEKGDIPEGYSVSREKKERFSLILESASTNQTSMYLCASSLEGFGAFFGQGTRLTVV.